This T cell receptor beta chain appears in the sequencing data of a study of CD8+ T cells in alopecia areata. General observations from the study: Scalp samples also yield sequences of resident alphabeta T cells from normal skin. Lesional scalp displayed greater clonality than normal scalp, most notably in alopecia totalis/universalis. The study found TCR sharing across patients less clear than in mice, possibly for HLA reasons.

Extracted RNA was reverse transcribed into cDNA, the sequencing template. Method: immunoSEQ multiplex PCR; TCRdb's copy keeps in-frame clones and lacks some. This sample has a few thousand clones, with approximately 71% found just once. Remarks on this clone: What it recognizes is unknown.

The germline V and J ends were trimmed by 2 bases and 6 bases, with 14 bases remaining between them. CDR1 is SNHLY, CDR2 FYNNEI, per germline. The CDR3 contains 14 residues. Source material: skin. This chain uses TRBV2 with TRBJ2-7, with D possibly matching TRBD1 (5 bases). This TCR was recovered from a human donor in good health. The DNA of the CDR3 is TGTGCCAGCAGTGAAACTCGGCAGGGTGGCGAGCAGTACTTC. It yields the protein CASSETRQGGEQYF.